The clone carrying this T cell receptor beta chain showed up many times. Its antigen is as yet unknown. This specimen comes from a study of early T cells in non-severe SARS-CoV-2 infection. Overall study: Chains were unpaired, as sequencing was done on bulk RNA from unsorted whole blood. Study conclusions and caveats: In VDJdb matching, anti-spike CD8 responses were favored while private and CD4 specificities went missing.

Individual cDNA molecules were tagged with unique molecular identifiers. Using its own MiXCR run on the 5' RACE reads, TCRdb lists one record per CDR3 protein. The sample has around 58,000 distinct CDR3 sequences, 14% to 15% seen once. The CDR3 is 12 amino acids. Germline lookup yields CDR1 SGHNT and CDR2 YYREEE (reference sequence). V lost 6 bases to trimming and J lost 8 bases, with 12 bases between them. The sample was whole blood, taken at baseline. This clonotype originated in an adult who was a healthcare worker with PCR-confirmed SARS-CoV-2 infection or an uninfected control (not recorded which). The chain has TRBV5-4 and TRBJ2-1, with D unresolved. The DNA for the CDR3 is TGTGCCAGCACCTCCTCCCGAGATGAGCAGTTCTTC. This translates into CASTSSRDEQFF.